This TCR beta chain emerged from a study of cytomegalovirus exposure and HLA in healthy donors. This PCR relied on a set of 60 Vbeta primers and 13 Jbeta primers. Sequencing was performed with immunoSEQ multiplex PCR; in TCRdb, only in-frame clones are kept and a portion is missing. The sample contains some 190,000 clones, around four fifths of which appear only once. This clone was recorded a few times. At one end, the junction sequence differs from germline, possibly due to a read error. The CDR3 loop spans 14 amino acids. CDR1 and CDR2 from the germline V gene are SGDLS and YYNGEE. The sequenced sample was PBMCs. The gene calls are TRBV9 and TRBJ2-1; tentatively, D is TRBD1 (6 bases). The TCR sequence derives from a boy aged 2 to 10 in good health and CMV-seronegative. CDR3 protein: CASSVEGQGRKLVF. In DNA, the CDR3 is TGTGCCAGCAGCGTAGAAGGGCAGGGGAGAAAGTTGGTCTTC. Full variable domain (missing parts from reference TRBV9 and TRBJ2-1): DSGVTQTPKHLITATGQRVTLRCSPRSGDLSVYWYQQSLDQGLQFLIQYYNGEERAKGNILERFSAQQFPDLHSELNLSSLELGDSALYFCASSVEGQGRKLVFGPGTRLTVL.